This T cell receptor beta chain was found in a study of blood T cell repertoires in COVID-19. Study in general: Donors in the United States, Italy and Spain gave samples during acute or convalescent COVID-19.

Germline V gene sequence: CDR1 MNHEY, CDR2 SVGAGI. The length of the CDR3 is 13 residues. Trimming took off 8 bases at V and 3 bases at J, with 14 bases between the two ends. Sequenced by immunoSEQ multiplex PCR; TCRdb stores in-frame clones only, minus some. The table includes hundreds of thousands of clones, 86% detected once. This chain uses TRBV6-5 with TRBJ2-7, with D tentatively TRBD1 (6 bases). Sample: peripheral blood. The sequence came from a woman aged 25 to 45 with active or convalescent COVID-19. CDR3: CASYGDRNYEQYF. The CDR3 DNA reads as TGTGCCAGCTACGGTGACAGGAACTACGAGCAGTACTTC.